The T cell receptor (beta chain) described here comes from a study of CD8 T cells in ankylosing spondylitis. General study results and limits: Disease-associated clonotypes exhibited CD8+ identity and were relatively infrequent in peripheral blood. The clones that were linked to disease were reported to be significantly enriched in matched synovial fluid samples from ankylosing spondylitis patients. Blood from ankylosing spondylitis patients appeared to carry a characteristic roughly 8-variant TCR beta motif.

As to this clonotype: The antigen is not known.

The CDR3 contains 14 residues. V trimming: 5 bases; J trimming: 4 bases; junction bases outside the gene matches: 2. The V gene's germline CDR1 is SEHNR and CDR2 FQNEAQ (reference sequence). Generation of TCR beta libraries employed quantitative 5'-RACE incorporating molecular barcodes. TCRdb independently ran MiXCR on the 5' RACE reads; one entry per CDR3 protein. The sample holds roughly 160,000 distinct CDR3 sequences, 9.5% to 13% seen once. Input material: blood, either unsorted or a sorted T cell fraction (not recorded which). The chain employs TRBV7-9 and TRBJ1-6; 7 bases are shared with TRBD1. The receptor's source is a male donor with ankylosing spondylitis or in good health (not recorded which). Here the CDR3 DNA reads TGTGCCAGCAGCAGGACAGGATATAATTCACCCCTCCACTTT. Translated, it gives CASSRTGYNSPLHF.